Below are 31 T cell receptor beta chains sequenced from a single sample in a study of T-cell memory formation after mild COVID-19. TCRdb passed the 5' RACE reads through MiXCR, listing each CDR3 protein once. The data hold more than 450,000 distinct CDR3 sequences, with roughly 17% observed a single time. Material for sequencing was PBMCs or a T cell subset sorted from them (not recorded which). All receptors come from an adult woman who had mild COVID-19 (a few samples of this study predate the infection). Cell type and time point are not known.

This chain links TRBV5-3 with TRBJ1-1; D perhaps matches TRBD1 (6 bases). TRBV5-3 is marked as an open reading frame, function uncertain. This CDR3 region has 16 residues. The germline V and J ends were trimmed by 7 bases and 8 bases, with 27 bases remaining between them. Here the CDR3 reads CARPIGGTLPRSEAFF. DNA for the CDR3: TGTGCCAGACCGATCGGGGGGACACTACCTAGGAGCGAAGCTTTCTTT.

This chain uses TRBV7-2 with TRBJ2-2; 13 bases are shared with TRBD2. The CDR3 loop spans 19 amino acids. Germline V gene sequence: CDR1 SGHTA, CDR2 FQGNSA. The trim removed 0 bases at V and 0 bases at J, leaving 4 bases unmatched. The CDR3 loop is CASSLAQLAGGANTGELFF. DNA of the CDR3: TGTGCCAGCAGCTTAGCCCAACTAGCGGGAGGGGCGAACACCGGGGAGCTGTTTTTT. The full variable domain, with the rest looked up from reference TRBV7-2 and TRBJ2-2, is GAGVSQSPSNKVTEKGKDVELRCDPISGHTALYWYRQSLGQGLEFLIYFQGNSAPDKSGLPSDRFSAERTGGSVSTLTIQRTQQEDSAVYLCASSLAQLAGGANTGELFFGEGSRLTVL.

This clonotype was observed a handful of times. CDR3: CAIERTPGSNYGYTF. CDR3 nucleotides: TGTGCCATCGAACGAACCCCGGGGTCTAACTATGGCTACACCTTC. The chain joins TRBV7-9 to TRBJ1-2; D ambiguous. CDR1 is SEHNR and CDR2 is FQNEAQ in the germline V gene (reference sequence). The V gene lost 10 bases and the J gene lost 0 bases, with 18 bases spanning the gap. The CDR3 runs 15 residues.

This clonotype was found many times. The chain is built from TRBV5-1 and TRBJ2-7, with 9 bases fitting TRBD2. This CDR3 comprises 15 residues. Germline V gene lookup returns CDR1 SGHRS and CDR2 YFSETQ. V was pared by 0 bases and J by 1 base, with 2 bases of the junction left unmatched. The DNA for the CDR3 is TGCGCCAGCAGCTTGGGACTAGCGGATTCCTACGAGCAGTACTTC. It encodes CASSLGLADSYEQYF.

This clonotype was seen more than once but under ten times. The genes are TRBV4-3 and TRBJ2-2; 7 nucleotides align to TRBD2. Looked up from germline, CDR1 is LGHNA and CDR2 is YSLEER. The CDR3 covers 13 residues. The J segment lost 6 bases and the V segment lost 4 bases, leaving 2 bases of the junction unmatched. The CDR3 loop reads CASSRTRAGELFF. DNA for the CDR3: TGCGCCAGCAGCCGGACTAGAGCCGGGGAGCTGTTTTTT.

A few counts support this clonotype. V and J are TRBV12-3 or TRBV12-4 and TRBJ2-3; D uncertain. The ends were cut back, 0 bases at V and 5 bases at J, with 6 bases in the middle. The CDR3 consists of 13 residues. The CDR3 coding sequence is TGTGCCAGCAGTTTAGCGCCCGGAGATACGCAGTATTTT. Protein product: CASSLAPGDTQYF.

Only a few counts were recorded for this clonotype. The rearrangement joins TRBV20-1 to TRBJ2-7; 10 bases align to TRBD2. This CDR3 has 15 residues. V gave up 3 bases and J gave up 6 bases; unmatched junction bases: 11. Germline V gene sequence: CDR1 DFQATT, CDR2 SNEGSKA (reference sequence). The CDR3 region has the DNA TGCAGTGCTAGGATCCGACTAGCGGGTGGATCCGAGCAGTACTTC. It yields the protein CSARIRLAGGSEQYF.

The CDR3 here is CASSYSRGSGLAGEVGTQYF. As DNA, the CDR3 is TGTGCCAGCAGTTACTCGAGAGGTTCGGGACTAGCGGGAGAGGTCGGTACGCAGTATTTT. V and J are TRBV6-7 and TRBJ2-3, with 14 positions matching TRBD2. Being an ORF, TRBV6-7 has a function that is uncertain. The CDR3 consists of 20 residues. Trimming at V came to 0 bases and at J to 8 bases, leaving 16 bases not matched to a gene.

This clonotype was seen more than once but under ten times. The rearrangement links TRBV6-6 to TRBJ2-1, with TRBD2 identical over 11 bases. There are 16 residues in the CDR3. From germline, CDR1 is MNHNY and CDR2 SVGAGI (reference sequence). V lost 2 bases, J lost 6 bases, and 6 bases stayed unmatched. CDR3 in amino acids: CASSYPSSGRINEQFF. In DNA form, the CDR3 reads TGTGCCAGCAGTTACCCATCTAGCGGGAGGATCAATGAGCAGTTCTTC.

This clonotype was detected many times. The CDR3 DNA is TGTGCCAGCAGGGGGGGGGTCGGAGATACGCAGTATTTT. Translation: CASRGGVGDTQYF. The genes are TRBV9 and TRBJ2-3, with 7 bases aligning to TRBD2. The CDR3 consists of 13 residues. V shed 5 bases, J shed 5 bases, and the junction held 5 bases outside the gene matches. Germline assignment: CDR1 SGDLS and CDR2 YYNGEE.

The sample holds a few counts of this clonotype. The CDR3 reads CASSSVKAGANVLTF. The DNA of the CDR3 is TGTGCCAGTAGTAGCGTGAAAGCTGGGGCCAACGTCCTGACTTTC. V gene TRBV19 combines with J gene TRBJ2-6; D is unclear. From germline, CDR1 is LNHDA and CDR2 SQIVND (reference sequence). Trimming shortened V by 4 bases and J by 2 bases, and 9 bases separated the two germline ends. The CDR3 length is 15 residues.

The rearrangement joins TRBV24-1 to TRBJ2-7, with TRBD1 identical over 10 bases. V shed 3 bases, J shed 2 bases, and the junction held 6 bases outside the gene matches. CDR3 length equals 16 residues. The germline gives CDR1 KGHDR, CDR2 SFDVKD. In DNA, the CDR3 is TGTGCCACCAGTGATGCTGACAGGGGGCATCCCTACGAGCAGTACTTC. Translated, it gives CATSDADRGHPYEQYF.

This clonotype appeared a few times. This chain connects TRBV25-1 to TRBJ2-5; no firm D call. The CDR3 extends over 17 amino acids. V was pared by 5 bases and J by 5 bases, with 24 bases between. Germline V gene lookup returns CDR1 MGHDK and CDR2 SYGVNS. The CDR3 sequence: CASSSDVRTDYGETQYF. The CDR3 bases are TGTGCCAGCAGTTCAGACGTTAGGACGGATTACGGGGAGACCCAGTACTTC. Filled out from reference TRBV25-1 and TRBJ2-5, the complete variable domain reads EADIYQTPRYLVIGTGKKITLECSQTMGHDKMYWYQQDPGMELHLIHYSYGVNSTEKGDLSSESTVSRIRTEHFPLTLESARPSHTSQYLCASSSDVRTDYGETQYFGPGTRLLVL.

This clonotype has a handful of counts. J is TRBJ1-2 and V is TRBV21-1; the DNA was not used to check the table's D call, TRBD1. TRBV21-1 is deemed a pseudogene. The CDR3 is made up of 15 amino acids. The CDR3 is CASSMGQGNCYGYTF. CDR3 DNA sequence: TGTGCCAGCAGCATGGGACAGGGAAATTGCTATGGCTACACCTTC.

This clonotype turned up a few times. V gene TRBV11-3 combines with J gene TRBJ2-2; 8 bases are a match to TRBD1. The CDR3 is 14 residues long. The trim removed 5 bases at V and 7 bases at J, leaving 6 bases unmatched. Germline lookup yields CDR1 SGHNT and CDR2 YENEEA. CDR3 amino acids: CASSAGGLSGELFF. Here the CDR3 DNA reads TGTGCCAGCAGCGCAGGGGGCTTAAGCGGGGAGCTGTTTTTT.

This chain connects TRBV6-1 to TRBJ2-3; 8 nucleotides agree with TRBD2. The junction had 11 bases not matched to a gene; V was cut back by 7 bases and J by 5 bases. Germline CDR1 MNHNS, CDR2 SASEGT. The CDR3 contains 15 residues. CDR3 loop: CASTSGAGVQDTQYF. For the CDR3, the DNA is TGTGCCAGCACCAGCGGAGCGGGGGTTCAAGATACGCAGTATTTT.

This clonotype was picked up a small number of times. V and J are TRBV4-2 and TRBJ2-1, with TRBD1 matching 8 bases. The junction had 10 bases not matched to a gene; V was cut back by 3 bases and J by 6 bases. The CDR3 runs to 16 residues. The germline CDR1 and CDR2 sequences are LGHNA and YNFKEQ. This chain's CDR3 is CASSQLGTGVRNEQFF. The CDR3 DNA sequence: TGTGCCAGCAGCCAGCTCGGGACAGGAGTCCGCAATGAGCAGTTCTTC.

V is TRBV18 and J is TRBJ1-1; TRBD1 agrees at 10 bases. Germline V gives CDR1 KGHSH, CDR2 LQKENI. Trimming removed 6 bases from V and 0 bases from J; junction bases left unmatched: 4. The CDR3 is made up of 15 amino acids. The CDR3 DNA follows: TGTGCCAGCTCGCTGACAGGGGGCATGAACACTGAAGCTTTCTTT. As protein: CASSLTGGMNTEAFF.

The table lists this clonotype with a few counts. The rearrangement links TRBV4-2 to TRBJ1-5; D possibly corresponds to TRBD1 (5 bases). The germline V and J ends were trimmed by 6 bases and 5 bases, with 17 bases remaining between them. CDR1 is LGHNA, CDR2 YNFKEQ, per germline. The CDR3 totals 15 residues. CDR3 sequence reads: CASSAGSGDHQPQHF. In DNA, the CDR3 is TGTGCCAGCAGTGCCGGGTCGGGGGATCATCAGCCCCAGCATTTT.

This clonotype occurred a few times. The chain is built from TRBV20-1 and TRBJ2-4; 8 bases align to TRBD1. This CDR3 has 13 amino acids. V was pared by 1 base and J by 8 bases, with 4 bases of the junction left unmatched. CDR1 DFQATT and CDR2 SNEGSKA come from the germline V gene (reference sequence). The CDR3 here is CSARGRGRDIQYF. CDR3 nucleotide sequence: TGCAGTGCTAGAGGCAGGGGGCGGGACATTCAGTACTTC.

CDR3 loop: CASSLAFHRRSGGPLHF. CDR3 nucleotides: TGTGCCAGCAGCTTAGCTTTCCACAGACGGTCCGGTGGACCCCTCCACTTT. J is TRBJ1-6 and V is TRBV7-2; no reliable D call. CDR3 length equals 17 residues. The germline gives CDR1 SGHTA, CDR2 FQGNSA. The germline V and J ends were trimmed by 0 bases and 12 bases, with 21 bases remaining between them.

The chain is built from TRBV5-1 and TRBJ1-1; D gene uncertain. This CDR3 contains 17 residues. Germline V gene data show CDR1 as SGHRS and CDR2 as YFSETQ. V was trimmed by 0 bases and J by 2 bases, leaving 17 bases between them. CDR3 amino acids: CASSLEKVKTFNTEAFF. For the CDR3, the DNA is TGCGCCAGCAGCTTGGAAAAGGTGAAGACTTTTAACACTGAAGCTTTCTTT.

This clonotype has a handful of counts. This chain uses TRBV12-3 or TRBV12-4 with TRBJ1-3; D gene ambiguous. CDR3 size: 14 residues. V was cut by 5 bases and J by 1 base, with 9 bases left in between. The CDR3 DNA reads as TGTGCCAGCAGTGCTCGTGGTTCTGGAAACACCATATATTTT. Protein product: CASSARGSGNTIYF.

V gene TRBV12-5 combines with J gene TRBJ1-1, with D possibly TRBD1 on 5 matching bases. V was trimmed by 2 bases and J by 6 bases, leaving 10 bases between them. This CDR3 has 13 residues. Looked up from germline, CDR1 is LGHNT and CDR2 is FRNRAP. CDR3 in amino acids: CASGLSTVAEAFF. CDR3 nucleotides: TGTGCTAGTGGTTTGTCGACAGTTGCTGAAGCTTTCTTT.

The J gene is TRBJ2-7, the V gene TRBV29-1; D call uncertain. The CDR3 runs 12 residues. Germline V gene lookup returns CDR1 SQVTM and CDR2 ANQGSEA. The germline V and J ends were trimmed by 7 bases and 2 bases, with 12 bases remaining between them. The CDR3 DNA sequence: TGCAGCGCCGGTGAGCCAGCCTACGAGCAGTACTTC. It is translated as CSAGEPAYEQYF.

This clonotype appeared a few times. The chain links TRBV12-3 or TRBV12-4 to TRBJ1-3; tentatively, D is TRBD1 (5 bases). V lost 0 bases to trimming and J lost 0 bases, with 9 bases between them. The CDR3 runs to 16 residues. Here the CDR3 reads CASSLAGRVSGNTIYF. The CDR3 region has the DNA TGTGCCAGCAGTTTAGCGGGCAGGGTCTCTGGAAACACCATATATTTT.

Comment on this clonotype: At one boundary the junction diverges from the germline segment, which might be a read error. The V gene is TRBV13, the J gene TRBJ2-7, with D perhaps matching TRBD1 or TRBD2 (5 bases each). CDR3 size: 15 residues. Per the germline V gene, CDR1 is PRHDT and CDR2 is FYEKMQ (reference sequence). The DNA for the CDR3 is TGTGCCAGCAGCTTATCGCCAGGGAGCTTGGGTTCTCCCATTTTC. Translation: CASSLSPGSLGSPIF.

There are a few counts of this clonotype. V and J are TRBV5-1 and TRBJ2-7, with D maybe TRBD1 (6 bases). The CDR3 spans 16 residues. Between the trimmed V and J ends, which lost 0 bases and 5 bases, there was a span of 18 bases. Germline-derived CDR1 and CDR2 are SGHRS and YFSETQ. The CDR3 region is CASSLGGQGPWDEQYF. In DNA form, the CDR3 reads TGCGCCAGCAGCTTGGGCGGGCAGGGGCCTTGGGACGAGCAGTACTTC.

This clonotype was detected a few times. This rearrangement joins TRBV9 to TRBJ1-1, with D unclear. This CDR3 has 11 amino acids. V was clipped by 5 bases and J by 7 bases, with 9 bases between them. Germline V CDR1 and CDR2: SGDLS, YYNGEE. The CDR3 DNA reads TGTGCCAGCAGTGCAGGAGTTGAAGCTTTCTTT. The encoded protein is CASSAGVEAFF.

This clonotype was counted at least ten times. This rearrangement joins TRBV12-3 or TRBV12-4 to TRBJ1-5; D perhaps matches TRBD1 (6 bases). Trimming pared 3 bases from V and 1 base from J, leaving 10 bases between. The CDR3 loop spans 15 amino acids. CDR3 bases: TGTGCCAGCAGTTTGAGTCAGGGGAGCAATCAGCCCCAGCATTTT. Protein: CASSLSQGSNQPQHF.

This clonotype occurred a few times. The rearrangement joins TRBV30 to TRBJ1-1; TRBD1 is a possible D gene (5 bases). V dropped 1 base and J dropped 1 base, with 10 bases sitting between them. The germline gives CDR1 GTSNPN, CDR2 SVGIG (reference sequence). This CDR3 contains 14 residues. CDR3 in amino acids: CAWSAPRGNTEAFF. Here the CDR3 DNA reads TGTGCCTGGAGTGCCCCTAGGGGGAACACTGAAGCTTTCTTT.